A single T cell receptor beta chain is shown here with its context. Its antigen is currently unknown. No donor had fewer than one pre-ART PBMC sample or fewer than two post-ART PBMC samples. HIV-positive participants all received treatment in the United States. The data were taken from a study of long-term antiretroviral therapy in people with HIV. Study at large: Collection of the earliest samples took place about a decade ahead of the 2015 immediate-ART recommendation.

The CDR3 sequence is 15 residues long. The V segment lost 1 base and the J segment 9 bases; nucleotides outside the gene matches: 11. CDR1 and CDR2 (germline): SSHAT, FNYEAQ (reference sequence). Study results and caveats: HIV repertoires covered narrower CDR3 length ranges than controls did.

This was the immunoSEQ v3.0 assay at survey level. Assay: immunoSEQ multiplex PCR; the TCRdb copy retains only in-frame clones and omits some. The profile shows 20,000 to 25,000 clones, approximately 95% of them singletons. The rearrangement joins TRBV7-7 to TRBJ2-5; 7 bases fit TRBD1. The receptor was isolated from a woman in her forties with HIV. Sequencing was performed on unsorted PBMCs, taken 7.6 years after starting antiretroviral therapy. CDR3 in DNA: TGTGCCAGCAGCTTAGAAGTGACAGGGCCGATTGCCCAGTACTTC. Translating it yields CASSLEVTGPIAQYF.